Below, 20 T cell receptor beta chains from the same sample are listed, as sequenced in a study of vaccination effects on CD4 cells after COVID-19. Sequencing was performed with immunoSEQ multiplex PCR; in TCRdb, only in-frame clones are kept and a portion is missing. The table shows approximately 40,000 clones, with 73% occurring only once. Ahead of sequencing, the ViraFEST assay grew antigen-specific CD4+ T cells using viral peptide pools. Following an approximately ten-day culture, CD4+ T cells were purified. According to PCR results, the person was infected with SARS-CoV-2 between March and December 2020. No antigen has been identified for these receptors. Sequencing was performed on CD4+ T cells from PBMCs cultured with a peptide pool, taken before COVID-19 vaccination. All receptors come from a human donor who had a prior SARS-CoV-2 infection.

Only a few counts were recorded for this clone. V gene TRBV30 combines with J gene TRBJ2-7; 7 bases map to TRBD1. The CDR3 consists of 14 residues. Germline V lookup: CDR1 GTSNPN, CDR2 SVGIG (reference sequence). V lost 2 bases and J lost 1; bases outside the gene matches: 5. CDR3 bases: TGTGCCTGGAGTAGGACAGGTATATCCTACGAGCAGTACTTC. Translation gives CAWSRTGISYEQYF.

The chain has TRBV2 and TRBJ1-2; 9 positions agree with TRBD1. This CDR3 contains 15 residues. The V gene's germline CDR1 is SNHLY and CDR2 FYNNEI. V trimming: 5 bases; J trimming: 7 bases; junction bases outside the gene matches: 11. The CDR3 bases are TGTGCCAGCAGTTCCTGGGGGGACAGGGTTAGTGGCTACACCTTC. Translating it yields CASSSWGDRVSGYTF.

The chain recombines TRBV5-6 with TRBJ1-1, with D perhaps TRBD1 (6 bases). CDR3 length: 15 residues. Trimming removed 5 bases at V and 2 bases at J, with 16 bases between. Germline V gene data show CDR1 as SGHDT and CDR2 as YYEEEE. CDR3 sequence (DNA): TGTGCCAGCAGGAGGGGGTTTCTAGTTAACACTGAAGCTTTCTTT. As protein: CASRRGFLVNTEAFF.

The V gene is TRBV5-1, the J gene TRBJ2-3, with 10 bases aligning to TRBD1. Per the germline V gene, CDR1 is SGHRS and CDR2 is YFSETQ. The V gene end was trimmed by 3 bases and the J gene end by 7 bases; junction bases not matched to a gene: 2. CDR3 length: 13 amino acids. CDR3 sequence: CASSSDRGHTQYF. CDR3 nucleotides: TGCGCCAGCAGCTCAGACAGGGGGCATACGCAGTATTTT. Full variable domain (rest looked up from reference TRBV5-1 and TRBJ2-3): KAGVTQTPRYLIKTRGQQVTLSCSPISGHRSVSWYQQTPGQGLQFLFEYFSETQRNKGNFPGRFSGRQFSNSRSEMNVSTLELGDSALYLCASSSDRGHTQYFGPGTRLTVL.

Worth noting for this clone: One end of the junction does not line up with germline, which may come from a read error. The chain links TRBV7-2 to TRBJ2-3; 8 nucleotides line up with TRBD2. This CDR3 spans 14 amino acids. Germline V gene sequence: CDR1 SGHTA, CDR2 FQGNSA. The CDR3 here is CASSSRRTSLVPYF. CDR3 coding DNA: TGTGCCAGCAGCTCCCGTCGGACTAGCCTCGTACCCTACTTT.

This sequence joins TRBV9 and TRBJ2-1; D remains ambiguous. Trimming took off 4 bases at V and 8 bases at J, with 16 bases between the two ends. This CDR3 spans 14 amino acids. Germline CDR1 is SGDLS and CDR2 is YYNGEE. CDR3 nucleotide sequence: TGTGCCAGCAGCCCCCAGGCTTACCTGGATGAGCAGTTCTTC. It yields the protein CASSPQAYLDEQFF.

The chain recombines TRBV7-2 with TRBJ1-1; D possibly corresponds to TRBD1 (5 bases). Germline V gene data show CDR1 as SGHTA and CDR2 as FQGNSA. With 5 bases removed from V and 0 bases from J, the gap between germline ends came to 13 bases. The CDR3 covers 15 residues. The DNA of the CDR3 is TGTGCCAGCAGCACCGTTACAGGAATGAACACTGAAGCTTTCTTT. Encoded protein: CASSTVTGMNTEAFF.

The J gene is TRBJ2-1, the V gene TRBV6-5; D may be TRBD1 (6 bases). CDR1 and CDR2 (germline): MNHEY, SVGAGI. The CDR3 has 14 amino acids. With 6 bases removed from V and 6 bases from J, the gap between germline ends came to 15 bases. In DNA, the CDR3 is TGTGCCAGCAGATGGGGGCGAATAAGCAATGAGCAGTTCTTC. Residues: CASRWGRISNEQFF.

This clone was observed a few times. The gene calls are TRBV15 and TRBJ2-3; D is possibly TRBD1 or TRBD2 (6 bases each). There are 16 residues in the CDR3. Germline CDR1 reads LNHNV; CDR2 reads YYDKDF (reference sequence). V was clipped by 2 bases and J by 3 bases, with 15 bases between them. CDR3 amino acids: CATSRRRGADTDTQYF. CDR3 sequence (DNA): TGTGCCACCAGCAGACGTAGGGGGGCAGATACAGATACGCAGTATTTT.

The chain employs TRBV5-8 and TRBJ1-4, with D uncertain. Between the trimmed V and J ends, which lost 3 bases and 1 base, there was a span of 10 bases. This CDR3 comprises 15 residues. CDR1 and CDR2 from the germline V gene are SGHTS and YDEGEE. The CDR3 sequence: CASSWGELTNEKLFF. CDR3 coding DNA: TGTGCCAGCAGCTGGGGAGAATTAACTAATGAAAAACTGTTTTTT.

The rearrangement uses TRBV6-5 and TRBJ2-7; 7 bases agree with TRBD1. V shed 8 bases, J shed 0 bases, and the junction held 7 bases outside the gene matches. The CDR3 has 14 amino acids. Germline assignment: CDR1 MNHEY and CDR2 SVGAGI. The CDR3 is CASGRTGGSYEQYF. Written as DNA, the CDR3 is TGTGCCAGCGGTCGGACAGGCGGCTCCTACGAGCAGTACTTC.

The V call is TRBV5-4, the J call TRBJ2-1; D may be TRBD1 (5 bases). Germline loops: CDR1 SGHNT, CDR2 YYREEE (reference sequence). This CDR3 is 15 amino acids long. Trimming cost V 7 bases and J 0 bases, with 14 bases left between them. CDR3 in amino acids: CASAQGLGSYNEQFF. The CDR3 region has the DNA TGTGCCAGCGCCCAGGGTTTGGGCTCCTACAATGAGCAGTTCTTC.

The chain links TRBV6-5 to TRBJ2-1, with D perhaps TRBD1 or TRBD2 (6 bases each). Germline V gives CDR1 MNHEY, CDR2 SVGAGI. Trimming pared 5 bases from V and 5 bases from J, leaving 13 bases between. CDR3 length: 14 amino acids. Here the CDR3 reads CASSRWGAHNEQFF. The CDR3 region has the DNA TGTGCCAGCAGTCGCTGGGGGGCCCACAATGAGCAGTTCTTC.

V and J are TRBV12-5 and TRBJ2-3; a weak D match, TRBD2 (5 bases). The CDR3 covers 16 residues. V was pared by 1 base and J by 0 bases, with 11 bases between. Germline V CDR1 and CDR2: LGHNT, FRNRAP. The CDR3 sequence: CASGLGLAASTDTQYF. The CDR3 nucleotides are TGTGCTAGTGGTTTGGGGCTAGCTGCTAGCACAGATACGCAGTATTTT. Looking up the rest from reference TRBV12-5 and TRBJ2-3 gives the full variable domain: DARVTQTPRHKVTEMGQEVTMRCQPILGHNTVFWYRQTMMQGLELLAYFRNRAPLDDSGMPKDRFSAEMPDATLATLKIQPSEPRDSAVYFCASGLGLAASTDTQYFGPGTRLTVL.

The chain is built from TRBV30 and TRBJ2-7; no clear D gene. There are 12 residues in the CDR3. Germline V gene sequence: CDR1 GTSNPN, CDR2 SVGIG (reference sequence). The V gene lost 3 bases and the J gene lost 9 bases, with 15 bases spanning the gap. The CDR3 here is CAWSIGVRAQYF. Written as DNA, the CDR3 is TGTGCCTGGAGCATTGGCGTCCGGGCGCAGTACTTC.

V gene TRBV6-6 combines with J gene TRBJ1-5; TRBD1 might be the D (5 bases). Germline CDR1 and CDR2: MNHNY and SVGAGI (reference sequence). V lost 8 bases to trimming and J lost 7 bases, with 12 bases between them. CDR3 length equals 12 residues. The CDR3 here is CASANEGQPQHF. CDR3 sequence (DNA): TGTGCCAGCGCTAACGAGGGGCAGCCCCAGCATTTT.

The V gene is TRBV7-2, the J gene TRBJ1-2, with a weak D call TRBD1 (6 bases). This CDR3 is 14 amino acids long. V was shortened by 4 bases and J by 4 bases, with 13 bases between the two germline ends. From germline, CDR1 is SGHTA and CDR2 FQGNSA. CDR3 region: CASSYPTGSYGYTF. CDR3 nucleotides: TGTGCCAGCAGCTACCCGACAGGCTCCTATGGCTACACCTTC.

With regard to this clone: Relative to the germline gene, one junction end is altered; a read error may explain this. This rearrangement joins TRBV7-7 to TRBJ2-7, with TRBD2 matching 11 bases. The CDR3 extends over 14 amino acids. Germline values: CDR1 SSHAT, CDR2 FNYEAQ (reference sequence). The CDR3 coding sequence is TGTGCTAGCAGCTTATCCCTAGCGGGAGGTGAGCAGTACTTC. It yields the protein CASSLSLAGGEQYF. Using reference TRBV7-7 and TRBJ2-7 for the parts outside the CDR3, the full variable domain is GAGVSQSPRYKVTKRGQDVTLRCDPISSHATLYWYQQALGQGPEFLTYFNYEAQPDKSGLPSDRFSAERPEGSISTLTIQRTEQRDSAMYRCASSLSLAGGEQYFGPGTRLTVT.

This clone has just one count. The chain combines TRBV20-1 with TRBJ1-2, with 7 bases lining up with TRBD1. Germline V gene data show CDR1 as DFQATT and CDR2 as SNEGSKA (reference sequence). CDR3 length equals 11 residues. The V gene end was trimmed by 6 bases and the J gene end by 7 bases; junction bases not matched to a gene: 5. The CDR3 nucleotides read TGCAGTGCGCCGACAGGGCCTGGCTACACCTTC. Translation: CSAPTGPGYTF.

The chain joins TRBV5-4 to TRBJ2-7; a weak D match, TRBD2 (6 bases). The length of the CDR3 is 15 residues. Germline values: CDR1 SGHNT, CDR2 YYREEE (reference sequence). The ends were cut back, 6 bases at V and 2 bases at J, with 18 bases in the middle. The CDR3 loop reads CASTRRDARAYEQYF. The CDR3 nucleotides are TGTGCCAGCACCCGGCGGGATGCCAGGGCCTACGAGCAGTACTTC.